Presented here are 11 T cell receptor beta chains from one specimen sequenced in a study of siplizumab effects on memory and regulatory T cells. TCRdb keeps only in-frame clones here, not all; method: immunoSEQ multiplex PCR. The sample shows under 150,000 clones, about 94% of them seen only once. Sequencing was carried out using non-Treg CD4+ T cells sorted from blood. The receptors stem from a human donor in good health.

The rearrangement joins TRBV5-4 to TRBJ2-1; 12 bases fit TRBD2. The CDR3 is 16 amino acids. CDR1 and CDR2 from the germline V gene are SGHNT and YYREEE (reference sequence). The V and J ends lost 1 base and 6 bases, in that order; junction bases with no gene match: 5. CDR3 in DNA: TGTGCCAGCAGCTTGATACTAGCGGGGGGTCCCAATGAGCAGTTCTTC. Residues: CASSLILAGGPNEQFF.

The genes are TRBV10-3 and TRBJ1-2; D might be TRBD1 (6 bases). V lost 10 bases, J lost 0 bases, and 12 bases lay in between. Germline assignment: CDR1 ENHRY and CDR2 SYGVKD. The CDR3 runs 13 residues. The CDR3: CATEDRTNYGYTF. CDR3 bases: TGTGCCACGGAAGACAGGACTAACTATGGCTACACCTTC.

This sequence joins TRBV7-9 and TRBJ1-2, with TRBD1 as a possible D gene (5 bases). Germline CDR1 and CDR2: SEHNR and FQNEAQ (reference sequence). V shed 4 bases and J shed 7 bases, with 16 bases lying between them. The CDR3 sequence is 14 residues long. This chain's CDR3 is CASSSTNQGSGYTF. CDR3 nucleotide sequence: TGTGCCAGCAGCTCCACTAACCAGGGTTCTGGCTACACCTTC.

The CDR3 region is CASGRTGDQPQHF. CDR3 DNA: TGTGCTAGTGGTCGGACAGGGGATCAGCCCCAGCATTTT. This sequence joins TRBV12-5 and TRBJ1-5, with TRBD1 matching over 9 bases. CDR3 size: 13 residues. Per the germline V gene, CDR1 is LGHNT and CDR2 is FRNRAP. The V segment lost 5 bases and the J segment 5 bases; nucleotides outside the gene matches: 1.

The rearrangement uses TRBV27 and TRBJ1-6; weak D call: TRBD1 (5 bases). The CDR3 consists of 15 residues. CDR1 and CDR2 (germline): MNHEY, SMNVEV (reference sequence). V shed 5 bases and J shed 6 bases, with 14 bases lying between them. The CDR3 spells CASSPWDGSNSPLHF. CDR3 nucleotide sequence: TGTGCCAGCAGTCCTTGGGACGGATCTAATTCACCCCTCCACTTT.

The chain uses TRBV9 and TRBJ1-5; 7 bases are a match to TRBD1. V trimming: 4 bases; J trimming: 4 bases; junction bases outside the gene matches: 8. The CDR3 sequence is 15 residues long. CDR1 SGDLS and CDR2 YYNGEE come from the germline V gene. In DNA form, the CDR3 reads TGTGCCAGCAGCCTCGACGCGACAGGGAATCAGCCCCAGCATTTT. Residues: CASSLDATGNQPQHF.

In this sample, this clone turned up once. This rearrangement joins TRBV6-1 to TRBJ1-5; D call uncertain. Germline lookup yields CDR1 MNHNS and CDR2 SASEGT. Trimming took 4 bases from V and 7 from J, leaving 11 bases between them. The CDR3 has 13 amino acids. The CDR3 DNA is TGTGCCAGCAGTGGTAGCGCCAGCCAGCCCCAGCATTTT. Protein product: CASSGSASQPQHF.

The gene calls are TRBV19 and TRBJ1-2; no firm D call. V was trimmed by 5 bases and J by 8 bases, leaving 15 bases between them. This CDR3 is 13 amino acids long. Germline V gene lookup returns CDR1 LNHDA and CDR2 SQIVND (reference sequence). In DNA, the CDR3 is TGTGCCAGTAGTTACCCGCCCGGAGCGGGCTACACCTTC. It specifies CASSYPPGAGYTF.

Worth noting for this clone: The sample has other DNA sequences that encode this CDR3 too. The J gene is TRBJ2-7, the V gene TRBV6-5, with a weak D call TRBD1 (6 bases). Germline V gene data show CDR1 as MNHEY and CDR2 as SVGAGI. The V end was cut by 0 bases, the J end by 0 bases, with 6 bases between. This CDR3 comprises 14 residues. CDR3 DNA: TGTGCCAGCAGTTACTCAGGGGGCTCCTACGAGCAGTACTTC. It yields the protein CASSYSGGSYEQYF.

For the CDR3, the DNA is TGTGCCAGCAGTTACTCTCCCGTCTCTGGAAACACCATATATTTT. It yields the protein CASSYSPVSGNTIYF. The chain uses TRBV6-5 and TRBJ1-3; D gene unclear. Trimming left V 0 bases short and J 0 bases short, with 6 bases between. From germline, CDR1 is MNHEY and CDR2 SVGAGI. The CDR3 is 15 amino acids.

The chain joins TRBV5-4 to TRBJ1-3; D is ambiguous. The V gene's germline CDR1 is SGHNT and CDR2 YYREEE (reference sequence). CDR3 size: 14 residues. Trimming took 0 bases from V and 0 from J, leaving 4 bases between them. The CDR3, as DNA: TGTGCCAGCAGCTTGGTGGGCTCTGGAAACACCATATATTTT. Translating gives CASSLVGSGNTIYF.